A single sample gave rise to the 9 T cell receptor beta chains below, sequenced in a study of cytomegalovirus exposure and HLA in healthy donors. PCR was performed using 60 Vbeta and 13 Jbeta primers. The protocol was immunoSEQ multiplex PCR, while the TCRdb copy is restricted to in-frame clones and leaves out a portion. The sample has under 150,000 clones, roughly 88% seen once. Source material: PBMCs. The source is a boy between 10 and 17 years old in good health and CMV-seronegative.

The rearrangement uses TRBV2 and TRBJ2-5; 8 bases align to TRBD1. Gene TRBJ2-7 matches the end of the DNA better, so the J call may be wrong. Germline loops: CDR1 SNHLY, CDR2 FYNNEI. This CDR3 region has 14 residues. In DNA, the CDR3 is TGTGCCAGCAGTGACAGGGGGCTTGGCTACGAGCAGTACTTC. Protein sequence: CASSDRGLGYEQYF.

V and J are TRBV2 and TRBJ1-1, with D maybe TRBD1 (5 bases). The CDR3 is 12 residues long. Germline V lookup: CDR1 SNHLY, CDR2 FYNNEI. V was shortened by 8 bases and J by 7 bases, with 14 bases between the two germline ends. DNA for the CDR3: TGTGCCAGCGGTTCAGGGCTGGGTGAAGCTTTCTTT. Protein product: CASGSGLGEAFF.

The V and J genes are TRBV2 and TRBJ2-1; tentatively, D is TRBD2 (6 bases). V dropped 8 bases and J dropped 0 bases, with 14 bases sitting between them. The CDR3 length is 15 residues. Germline V gene data show CDR1 as SNHLY and CDR2 as FYNNEI. The CDR3 DNA follows: TGTGCCAGCCTCGTGGGGGGTTCCTCCTACAATGAGCAGTTCTTC. Translated: CASLVGGSSYNEQFF.

The chain combines TRBV4-2 with TRBJ2-3; TRBD2 might be the D (6 bases). The V end lost 2 bases, the J end lost 3 bases, and 9 bases lay between the germline ends. Germline CDR1 is LGHNA and CDR2 is YNFKEQ. CDR3 length equals 14 residues. The CDR3 sequence: CASSQTGATDTQYF. In DNA form, the CDR3 reads TGTGCCAGCAGCCAAACGGGAGCGACAGATACGCAGTATTTT.

In nucleotides, the CDR3 is TGTGCCAGCAGCTTAACTAGCGGACAAGAGACCCAGTACTTC. It is translated as CASSLTSGQETQYF. The chain carries TRBV7-9 and TRBJ2-5; 8 bases line up with TRBD2. Germline V gives CDR1 SEHNR, CDR2 FQNEAQ (reference sequence). The CDR3 is 14 amino acids. V lost 2 bases and J lost 2; bases outside the gene matches: 1.

The gene calls are TRBV6-1 and TRBJ1-5; no clear D. This CDR3 is 14 amino acids long. Trimming took off 1 base at V and 0 bases at J, with 4 bases between the two ends. Per the germline V gene, CDR1 is MNHNS and CDR2 is SASEGT. CDR3 residues: CASSEVFSNQPQHF. DNA of the CDR3: TGTGCCAGCAGTGAAGTCTTTAGCAATCAGCCCCAGCATTTT.

The chain uses TRBV18 and TRBJ2-2, with unresolved D. V was pared by 2 bases and J by 0 bases, with 10 bases between. This CDR3 has 16 amino acids. CDR1 and CDR2 (germline): KGHSH, LQKENI. The CDR3: CASSPGMATNTGELFF. CDR3 sequence (DNA): TGTGCCAGCTCACCAGGTATGGCCACGAACACCGGGGAGCTGTTTTTT.

This chain uses TRBV4-1 with TRBJ2-1, with TRBD1 as a possible D gene (6 bases). The germline V gene has CDR1 MGHRA and CDR2 YSYEKL. This CDR3 contains 18 residues. V lost 1 base and J 0 bases, leaving 16 bases between the germline ends. The CDR3 reads CASSQAPGQRSSYNEQFF. The CDR3 nucleotides are TGCGCCAGCAGCCAAGCCCCGGGACAACGGAGCTCCTACAATGAGCAGTTCTTC.

This chain joins TRBV5-1 and TRBJ2-3; the match to TRBD1 covers 8 bases. J was trimmed by 8 bases and V by 4 bases; bases with no gene match: 15. The CDR3 has 16 residues. CDR1 is SGHRS and CDR2 is YFSETQ in the germline V gene. The CDR3 bases are TGCGCCAGCAGCGGGGGACAGGTACCTGCCGTTGGTACGCAGTATTTT. Encoded protein: CASSGGQVPAVGTQYF.